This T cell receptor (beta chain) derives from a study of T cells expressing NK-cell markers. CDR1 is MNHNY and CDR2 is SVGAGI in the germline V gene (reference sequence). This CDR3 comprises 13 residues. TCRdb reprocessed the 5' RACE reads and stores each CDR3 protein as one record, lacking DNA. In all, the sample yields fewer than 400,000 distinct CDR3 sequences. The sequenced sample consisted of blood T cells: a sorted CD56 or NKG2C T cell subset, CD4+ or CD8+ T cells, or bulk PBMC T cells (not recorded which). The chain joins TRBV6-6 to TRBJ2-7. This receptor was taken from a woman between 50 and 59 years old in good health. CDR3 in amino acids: CASSYPGKREQYF.